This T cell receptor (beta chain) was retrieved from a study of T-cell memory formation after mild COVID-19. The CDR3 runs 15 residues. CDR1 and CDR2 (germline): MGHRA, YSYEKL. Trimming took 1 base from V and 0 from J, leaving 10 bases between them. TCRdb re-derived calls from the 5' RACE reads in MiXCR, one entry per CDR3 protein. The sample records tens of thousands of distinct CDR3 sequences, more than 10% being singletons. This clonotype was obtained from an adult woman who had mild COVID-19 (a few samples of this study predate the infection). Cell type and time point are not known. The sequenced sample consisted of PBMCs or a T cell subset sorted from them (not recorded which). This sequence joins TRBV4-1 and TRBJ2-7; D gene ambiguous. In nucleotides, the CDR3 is TGCGCCAGCAGCCAAGGCAGTATTGACTCCTACGAGCAGTACTTC. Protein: CASSQGSIDSYEQYF.